The 4 T cell receptor beta chains in this list originate from one sample, sequenced in a study of glioma-infiltrating T cells. Amplification of TCR alpha and beta CDR3 regions from RNA used iRepertoire nested multiplex PCR. Via MiXCR, TCRdb re-called the multiplex PCR reads, giving one row per CDR3 protein. The data show about 93,000 distinct CDR3 sequences, with roughly 39% seen just once and more than 30% held by the top ten. Source material: glioma tissue, nonneoplastic brain tissue, or PBMCs (not recorded which). All receptors derive from a human donor with low-grade glioma or glioblastoma, undergoing nonglioma brain surgery, or in good health (not recorded which).

In this sample, this clonotype turned up many times. The CDR3, as DNA: TGCAGCGTTGGTGGGGGCAGGGGGGCGAACACTGAAGCTTTCTTT. Protein sequence: CSVGGGRGANTEAFF. V usage is TRBV29-1 and J usage is TRBJ1-1, with 7 nucleotides matching TRBD1. Germline V lookup: CDR1 SQVTM, CDR2 ANQGSEA. V shed 4 bases and J 1 base; nucleotides not matched to a gene: 9. This CDR3 spans 15 amino acids.

This clonotype was seen ten or more times. The chain recombines TRBV12-3 or TRBV12-4 with TRBJ2-1, with 11 bases aligning to TRBD2. The CDR3 length is 15 residues. Trimming took 2 bases from V and 7 from J; bases not matched to a gene: 4. CDR3 loop: CASSLLAGGQNEQFF. CDR3 DNA sequence: TGTGCCAGCAGTTTATTAGCGGGGGGGCAGAATGAGCAGTTCTTC.

This clonotype has at least ten counts. V usage is TRBV12-3 or TRBV12-4 and J usage is TRBJ2-5, with D maybe TRBD2 (6 bases). Trimming took off 3 bases at V and 4 bases at J, with 12 bases between the two ends. The CDR3 has 14 amino acids. CDR3 region: CASSFTSFRETQYF. CDR3 sequence (DNA): TGTGCCAGCAGTTTCACTAGCTTCCGAGAGACCCAGTACTTC.

The chain employs TRBV27 and TRBJ2-7, with TRBD2 matching over 8 bases. Germline V gives CDR1 MNHEY, CDR2 SMNVEV (reference sequence). The CDR3 loop spans 14 amino acids. V was pared by 7 bases and J by 7 bases, with 12 bases of the junction left unmatched. The CDR3 spells CASTSGGGTGEQYF. The CDR3 DNA reads as TGTGCCAGCACCAGCGGGGGAGGAACCGGGGAGCAGTACTTC.